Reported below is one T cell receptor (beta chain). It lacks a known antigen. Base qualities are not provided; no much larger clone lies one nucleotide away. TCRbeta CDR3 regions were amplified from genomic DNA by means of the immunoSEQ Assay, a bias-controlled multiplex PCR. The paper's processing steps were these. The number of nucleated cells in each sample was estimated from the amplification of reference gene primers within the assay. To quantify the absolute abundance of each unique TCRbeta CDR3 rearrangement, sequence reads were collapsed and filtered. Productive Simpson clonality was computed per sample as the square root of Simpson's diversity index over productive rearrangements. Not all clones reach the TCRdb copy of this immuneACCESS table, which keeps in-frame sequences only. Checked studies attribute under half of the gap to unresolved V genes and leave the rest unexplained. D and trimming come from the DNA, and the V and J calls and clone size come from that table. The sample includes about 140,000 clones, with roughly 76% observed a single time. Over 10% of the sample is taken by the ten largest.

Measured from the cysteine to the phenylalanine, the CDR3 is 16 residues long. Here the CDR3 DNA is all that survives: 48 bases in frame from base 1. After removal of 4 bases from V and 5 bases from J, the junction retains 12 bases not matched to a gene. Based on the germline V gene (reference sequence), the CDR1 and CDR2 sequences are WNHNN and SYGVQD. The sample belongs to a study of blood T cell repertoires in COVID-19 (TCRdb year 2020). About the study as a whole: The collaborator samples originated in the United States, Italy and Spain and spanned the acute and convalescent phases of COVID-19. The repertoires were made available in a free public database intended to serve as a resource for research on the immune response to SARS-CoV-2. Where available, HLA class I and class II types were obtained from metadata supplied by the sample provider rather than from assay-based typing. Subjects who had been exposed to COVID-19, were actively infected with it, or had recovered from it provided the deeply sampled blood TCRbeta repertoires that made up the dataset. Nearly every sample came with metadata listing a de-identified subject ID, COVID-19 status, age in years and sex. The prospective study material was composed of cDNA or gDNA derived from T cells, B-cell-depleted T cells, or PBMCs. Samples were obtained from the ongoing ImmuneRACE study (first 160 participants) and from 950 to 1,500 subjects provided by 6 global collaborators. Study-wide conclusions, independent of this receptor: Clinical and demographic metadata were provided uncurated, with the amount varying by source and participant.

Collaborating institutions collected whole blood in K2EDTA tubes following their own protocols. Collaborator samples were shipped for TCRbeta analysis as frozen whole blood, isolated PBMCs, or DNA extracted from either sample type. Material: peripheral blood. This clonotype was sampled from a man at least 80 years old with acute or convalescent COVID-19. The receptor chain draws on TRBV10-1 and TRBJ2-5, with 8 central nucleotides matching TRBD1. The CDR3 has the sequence CASSALRGRGQETQYF. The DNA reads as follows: TGCGCCAGCAGTGCACTTCGAGGCAGGGGGCAGGAGACCCAGTACTTC.